This T cell receptor (beta chain) was obtained from a study of CD8 T cells in Susac syndrome (dated by TCRdb to between 2019 and 2020). Background on the whole study: Of the Susac syndrome patients who were sequenced, about 6 had clinically active disease and roughly eight were in clinical remission. At blood withdrawal, Susac syndrome patients were either therapy-naive, taking corticosteroids (in some cases with IVIg as well), or taking IVIg alone. The study used repertoire sequencing to test whether antigen drove CD8+ T cell activation and differentiation in Susac syndrome.

RNA was extracted with the RNeasy kit and roughly 0.45 to 1 ug was reverse transcribed using random hexamers. TCR beta CDR3 regions were amplified with the immunoSEQ multiplex PCR assay covering 54 Vbeta and 13 Jbeta segments. Bias from PCR amplification was corrected by using a synthetic template baseline for primer optimization and for computational correction. The original pipeline was this. Reads were annotated to V, D and J genes per IMGT and analyzed with immunoSEQ Analyzer, keeping only productive sequences. To calculate clonality, Shannon entropy was normalized by log2 of the number of productive unique sequences and then subtracted from one. Public and private clones were assessed among the 100 most prevalent clones of each patient and control. Clones were defined as Susac-specific when absent from the healthy and MS cohorts, from about 1,100 published viral clones and from other ImmuneACCESS disease sequences. TCRdb itself trimmed the public reads at Q25 with fastp, ran MiXCR and retained productive beta chains. Rows are combined by CDR3 protein, so each entry shows the most common genes and DNA. The V and J calls follow TCRdb's processing rather than the paper's. The sample data list under 200,000 distinct CDR3 sequences, and 90% to 96% of these were observed just once. The ten largest account for about 0.12% of the sample.

Of note for this clonotype: Its antigen is not yet known. No much larger clone is present one base from it, and per-base qualities are unavailable.

Peripheral blood CD8+ and CD4+ T cells from healthy donors, Susac syndrome patients and multiple sclerosis patients were profiled by high-throughput TCR beta sequencing. Susac syndrome patients met recently defined diagnostic criteria for definite or probable disease. Bulk CD8+ and CD4+ T cells were purified by magnetic negative isolation, whereas CD8+ TEMRA cells were enriched by FACS. Blood was collected in EDTA tubes and processed within 24 hours, with PBMCs isolated through density gradient centrifugation. PBMCs destined for TCR sequencing were cryopreserved in liquid nitrogen and later thawed in a 37 °C water bath. A purity of at least 90% was achieved for sorted or isolated CD4+, CD8+ and CD8+ TEMRA cells. Summary of the overall study and its limitations: The TCR sequencing and HLA analysis was acknowledged to have included a relatively small number of individuals. The CD4+ T cell repertoire of patients with Susac syndrome showed no detectable clonal expansion.

CDR1 and CDR2 are drawn from the germline V gene (reference sequence): GTSNPN, SVGIG. V is cut back by 5 bases and J by 3 bases, with 3 bases in the junction unmatched. The CDR3 starts with the cysteine, ends with the phenylalanine, and has 12 residues. CDR3 DNA only is kept here, 36 bases in frame from base 1. This receptor chain uses TRBV30 and TRBJ2-5, with 7 middle bases fitting TRBD1. Sample: CD4+ T cells from PBMCs. This TCR was sampled from a human donor with Susac syndrome. The CDR3 amino acid sequence is: CAWRGTEETQYF. Here is the DNA: TGTGCCTGGCGTGGGACAGAAGAGACCCAGTACTTC.